This T cell receptor (beta chain) was found in a study of T cell changes during pregnancy in multiple sclerosis. The germline V gene encodes CDR1 WSHSY and CDR2 SAAADI. V shed 5 bases and J 9 bases; nucleotides not matched to a gene: 12. The CDR3 sequence is 15 residues long. Libraries were prepared by immunoSEQ multiplex PCR; TCRdb keeps only in-frame clonotypes and omits some of them. The sample shows approximately 100,000 clones, roughly 92% of them seen only once. In this sample, this clone turned up a few times. The receptor's source is a female donor with multiple sclerosis, enrolled in a pregnancy study. The rearrangement links TRBV10-2 to TRBJ2-1; 8 nucleotides align to TRBD2. Sample: peripheral blood, taken after pregnancy. This CDR3 is CASSTGSSGMGEQFF. CDR3 nucleotides: TGCGCCAGCAGTACGGGAAGTAGCGGGATGGGTGAGCAGTTCTTC.